Presented here are 10 T cell receptor beta chains from one specimen sequenced in a study of T cell repertoires in cytomegalovirus infection. MiXCR, run by TCRdb on the reads, gives a single entry per CDR3 protein. Of approximately 280,000 distinct CDR3 sequences listed, approximately 22% are singletons. Their antigens remain unidentified. The sample consisted of cultured PBMCs, taken from culture after CMV antigen stimulation. These receptors were collected from a human donor in good health (CMV status not recorded). Some clones in this sample may be carry-over from other donors' samples.

Many counts were recorded for this clonotype. The rearrangement joins TRBV10-3 to TRBJ1-6; TRBD1 might be the D (5 bases). Trimming removed 6 bases at V and 6 bases at J, with 12 bases between. This CDR3 comprises 14 residues. Germline V gene lookup returns CDR1 ENHRY and CDR2 SYGVKD. CDR3 DNA sequence: TGTGCCATCAGCGGACACTTATTTAATTCACCCCTCCACTTT. This codes for CAISGHLFNSPLHF.

There are a few counts of this clonotype. The chain joins TRBV28 to TRBJ2-7; no firm D call. Trimming stripped 8 bases from V and 0 bases from J, with 20 bases between. The germline V gene encodes CDR1 MDHEN and CDR2 SYDVKM. The CDR3 totals 16 residues. This CDR3 is CASSPLVGASSYEQYV. The CDR3 DNA follows: TGTGCCAGCTCCCCCCTTGTGGGTGCTAGCTCCTACGAGCAGTACGTC.

This clonotype was counted a few times. This chain links TRBV19 with TRBJ2-2; TRBD1 might be the D (5 bases). V was shortened by 3 bases and J by 5 bases, with 10 bases between the two germline ends. This CDR3 region has 14 residues. CDR1 is LNHDA and CDR2 is SQIVND in the germline V gene (reference sequence). The CDR3 DNA reads TGTGCCAGTAGTATTCAACAGGAGACCGGGGAGCTGTTTTTT. It yields the protein CASSIQQETGELFF.

The chain combines TRBV7-2 with TRBJ1-3; 7 positions match TRBD1. After removal of 6 bases from V and 2 bases from J, the junction contained 4 bases not matched to a gene. The germline V gene encodes CDR1 SGHTA and CDR2 FQGNSA. The CDR3 spans 14 residues. CDR3 residues: CASRTTGTGNTIYF. The CDR3 nucleotides are TGTGCCAGCAGAACGACAGGGACTGGAAACACCATATATTTT.

This chain links TRBV27 with TRBJ2-2; unclear D gene. Looked up from germline, CDR1 is MNHEY and CDR2 is SMNVEV (reference sequence). The CDR3 spans 15 residues. Trimming took off 3 bases at V and 1 base at J, with 9 bases between the two ends. In DNA, the CDR3 is TGTGCCAGCAGTTTTGGGTCCAGGAACACCGGGGAGCTGTTTTTT. Its protein product is CASSFGSRNTGELFF.

This clonotype was seen repeatedly, ten times or more. This chain joins TRBV7-2 and TRBJ2-3; 9 positions agree with TRBD2. Looked up from germline, CDR1 is SGHTA and CDR2 is FQGNSA. The V gene end was trimmed by 5 bases and the J gene end by 5 bases; junction bases not matched to a gene: 14. The CDR3 has 17 amino acids. The CDR3 coding sequence is TGTGCCAGCAGCCGTGGGCGGCTAGCGGGGAAGCAAGATACGCAGTATTTT. It specifies CASSRGRLAGKQDTQYF.

V and J are TRBV2 and TRBJ1-2; the match to TRBD1 covers 8 bases. V was clipped by 6 bases and J by 9 bases; unmatched bases: 9. The CDR3 consists of 13 residues. Germline lookup yields CDR1 SNHLY and CDR2 FYNNEI. The CDR3 sequence is CASRLQGDESYTF. The CDR3 DNA reads as TGTGCCAGCAGGTTACAGGGGGATGAGAGCTACACCTTC.

There are many counts of this clonotype. The chain joins TRBV12-3 or TRBV12-4 to TRBJ2-2, with 7 bases matching TRBD1. Germline trimming cut 5 bases from V and 6 bases from J; bases unmatched to any gene: 6. The CDR3 covers 14 residues. Here the CDR3 DNA reads TGTGCCAGCAGTCGCGACAGGGTGGCCGGGGAGCTGTTTTTT. Translating gives CASSRDRVAGELFF.

The chain has TRBV7-2 and TRBJ1-2; 7 bases match TRBD1. The ends lost 7 bases at V and 4 bases at J; junction bases unmatched: 9. Germline values: CDR1 SGHTA, CDR2 FQGNSA. The CDR3 is made up of 14 amino acids. CDR3 loop: CASTFWTGAYGYTF. Here the CDR3 DNA reads TGTGCCAGCACTTTTTGGACAGGCGCCTATGGCTACACCTTC. Full variable domain (missing parts from reference TRBV7-2 and TRBJ1-2): GAGVSQSPSNKVTEKGKDVELRCDPISGHTALYWYRQSLGQGLEFLIYFQGNSAPDKSGLPSDRFSAERTGGSVSTLTIQRTQQEDSAVYLCASTFWTGAYGYTFGSGTRLTVV.

This clonotype was recorded at least ten times. The V and J genes are TRBV7-2 and TRBJ1-2; D is ambiguous. The ends were cut back, 4 bases at V and 6 bases at J, with 12 bases in the middle. CDR3 length: 13 residues. Germline V gene lookup returns CDR1 SGHTA and CDR2 FQGNSA. The CDR3 region is CASSSRGRHGYTF. DNA for the CDR3: TGTGCCAGCAGCTCCCGGGGTAGACATGGCTACACCTTC. Supplemented by reference TRBV7-2 and TRBJ1-2, the full variable domain reads GAGVSQSPSNKVTEKGKDVELRCDPISGHTALYWYRQSLGQGLEFLIYFQGNSAPDKSGLPSDRFSAERTGGSVSTLTIQRTQQEDSAVYLCASSSRGRHGYTFGSGTRLTVV.